This is a list of T cell receptor beta chains from one sample in a study of cytomegalovirus exposure and HLA in healthy donors. Using immunoSEQ multiplex PCR, the repertoire was profiled, and TCRdb retains in-frame clones only, with some absent. In the table there are 160,000 or so clones, roughly 85% of which are singletons. The sequenced sample was PBMCs. These receptors were collected from a woman aged 45-59 years in good health and CMV-seronegative. Each CDR3 is given with its conserved first and last residue. The order of the fields is V gene, clone size, J gene, D gene, CDR3 protein, CDR3 DNA. The D gene is left open where the match is weak. Clone sizes are given selectively: once, few, many, or a class where the clone is expanded.

TRBV5-6,-,TRBJ2-3,TRBD2,CASSPLTSGSARATDTQYF,TGTGCCAGCAGCCCCCTGACTAGCGGGAGCGCCCGTGCCACAGATACGCAGTATTTT
TRBV7-2,once,TRBJ2-5,-,CASSPRQEETQYF,TGTGCCAGCAGCCCCCGACAGGAGGAGACCCAGTACTTC
TRBV28,few,TRBJ2-7,TRBD2,CASTTGLAGYEQYF,TGTGCCAGCACAACGGGACTAGCGGGATACGAGCAGTACTTC
TRBV5-6,once,TRBJ2-7,-,CASSPAETQYSYEQYF,TGTGCCAGCAGCCCGGCCGAGACACAGTACTCCTACGAGCAGTACTTC
TRBV28,-,TRBJ1-5,-,CASSPGHSNQPQHF,TGTGCCAGCAGTCCAGGACATAGCAATCAGCCCCAGCATTTT
TRBV19,-,TRBJ2-4,TRBD1,CASRPGQASWGIQYF,TGTGCCAGTAGGCCGGGACAGGCCTCATGGGGCATTCAGTACTTC
TRBV21-1,few,TRBJ2-5,-,CASSSKEEEQETQYF,TGTGCCAGCAGCTCAAAGGAGGAGGAACAAGAGACCCAGTACTTC
TRBV2,-,TRBJ2-7,-,CASSTQSYEQYF,TGTGCCAGCAGTACTCAATCCTACGAGCAGTACTTC
TRBV7-3,-,TRBJ2-2,TRBD2,CASSLTSGPTGELFF,TGTGCCAGCAGCTTGACTAGCGGTCCCACCGGGGAGCTGTTTTTT
TRBV5-1,-,TRBJ2-2,TRBD2,CASSYGLAGDGELFF,TGCGCCAGCAGCTATGGACTAGCGGGGGACGGGGAGCTGTTTTTT
TRBV19,-,TRBJ2-3,TRBD1,CASSTTGTGDTQYF,TGTGCCAGTAGTACGACAGGGACCGGAGATACGCAGTATTTT
TRBV25-1,few,TRBJ2-6,TRBD1,CASSAVQGASSGANVLTF,TGTGCCAGCAGTGCCGTACAGGGGGCATCCTCTGGGGCCAACGTCCTGACTTTC
TRBV18,few,TRBJ1-4,-,CASSPLLTSTNEKLFF,TGTGCCAGCTCACCCCTACTTACTTCAACTAATGAAAAACTGTTTTTT
TRBV5-6,-,TRBJ2-1,TRBD2,CASSQYGGASGSDEQFF,TGTGCCAGCAGCCAGTATGGTGGCGCTAGCGGGAGCGATGAGCAGTTCTTC
TRBV4-1,-,TRBJ2-5,TRBD2,CASSQDLVAGGTQYF,TGCGCCAGCAGCCAAGATCTCGTAGCGGGAGGGACCCAGTACTTC
TRBV6-5,-,TRBJ2-6,TRBD1,CASSSTGAPGANVLTF,TGTGCCAGCAGTTCGACAGGGGCTCCTGGGGCCAACGTCCTGACTTTC